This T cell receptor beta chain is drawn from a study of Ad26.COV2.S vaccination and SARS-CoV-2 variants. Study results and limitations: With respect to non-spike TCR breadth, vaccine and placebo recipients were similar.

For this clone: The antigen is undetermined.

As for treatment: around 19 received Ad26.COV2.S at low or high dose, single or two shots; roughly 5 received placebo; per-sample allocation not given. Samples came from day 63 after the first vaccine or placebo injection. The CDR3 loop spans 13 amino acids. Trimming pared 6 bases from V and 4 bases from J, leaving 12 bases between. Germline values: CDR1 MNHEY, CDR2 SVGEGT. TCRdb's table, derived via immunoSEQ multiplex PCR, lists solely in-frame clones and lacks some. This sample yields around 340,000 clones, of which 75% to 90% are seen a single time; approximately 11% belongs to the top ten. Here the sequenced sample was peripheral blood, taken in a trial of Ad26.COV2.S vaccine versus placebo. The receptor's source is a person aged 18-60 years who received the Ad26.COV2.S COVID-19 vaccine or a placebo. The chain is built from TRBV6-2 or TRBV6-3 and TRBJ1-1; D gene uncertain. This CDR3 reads CASRPWESTEAFF. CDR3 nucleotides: TGTGCCAGCAGACCTTGGGAGTCCACTGAAGCTTTCTTT.